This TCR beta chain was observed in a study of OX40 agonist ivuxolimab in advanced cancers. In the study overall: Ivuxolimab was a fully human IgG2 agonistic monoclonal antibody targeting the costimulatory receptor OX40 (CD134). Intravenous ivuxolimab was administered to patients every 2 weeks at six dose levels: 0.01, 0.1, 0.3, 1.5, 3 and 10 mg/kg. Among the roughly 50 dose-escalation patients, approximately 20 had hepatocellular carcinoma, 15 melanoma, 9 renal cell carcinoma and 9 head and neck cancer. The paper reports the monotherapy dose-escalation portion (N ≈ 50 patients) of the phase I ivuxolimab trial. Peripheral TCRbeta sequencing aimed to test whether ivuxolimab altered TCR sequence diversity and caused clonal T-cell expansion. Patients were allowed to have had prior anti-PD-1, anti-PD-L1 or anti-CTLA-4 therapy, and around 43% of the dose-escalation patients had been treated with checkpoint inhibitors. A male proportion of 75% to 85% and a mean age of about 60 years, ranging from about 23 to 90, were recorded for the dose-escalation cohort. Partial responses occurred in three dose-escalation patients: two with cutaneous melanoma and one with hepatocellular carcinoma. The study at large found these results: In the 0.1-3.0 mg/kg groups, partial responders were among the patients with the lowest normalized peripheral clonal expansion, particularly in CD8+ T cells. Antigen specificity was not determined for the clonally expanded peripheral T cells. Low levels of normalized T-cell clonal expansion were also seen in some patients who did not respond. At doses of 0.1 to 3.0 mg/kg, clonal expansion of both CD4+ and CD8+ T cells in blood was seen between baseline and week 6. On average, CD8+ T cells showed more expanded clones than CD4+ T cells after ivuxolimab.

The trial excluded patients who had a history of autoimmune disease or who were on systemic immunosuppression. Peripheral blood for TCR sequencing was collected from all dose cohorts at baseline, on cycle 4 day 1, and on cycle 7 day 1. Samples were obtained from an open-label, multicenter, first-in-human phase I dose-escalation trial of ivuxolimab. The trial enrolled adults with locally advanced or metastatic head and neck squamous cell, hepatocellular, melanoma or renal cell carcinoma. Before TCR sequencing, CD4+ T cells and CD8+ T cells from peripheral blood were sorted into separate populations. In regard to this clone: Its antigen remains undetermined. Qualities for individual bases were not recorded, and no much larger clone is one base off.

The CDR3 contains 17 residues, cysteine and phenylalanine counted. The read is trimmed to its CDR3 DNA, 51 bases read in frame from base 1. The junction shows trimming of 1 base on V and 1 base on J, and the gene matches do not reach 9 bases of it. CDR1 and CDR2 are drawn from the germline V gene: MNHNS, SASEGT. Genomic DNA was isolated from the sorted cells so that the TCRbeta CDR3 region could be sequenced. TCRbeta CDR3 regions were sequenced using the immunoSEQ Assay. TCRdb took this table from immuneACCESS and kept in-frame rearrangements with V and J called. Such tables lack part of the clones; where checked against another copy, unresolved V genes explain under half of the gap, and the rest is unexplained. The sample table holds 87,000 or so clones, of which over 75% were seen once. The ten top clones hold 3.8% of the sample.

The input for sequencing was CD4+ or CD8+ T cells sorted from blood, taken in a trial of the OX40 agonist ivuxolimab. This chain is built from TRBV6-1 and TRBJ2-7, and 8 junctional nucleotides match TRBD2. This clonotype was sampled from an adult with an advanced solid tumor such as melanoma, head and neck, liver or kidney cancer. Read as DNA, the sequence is TGTGCCAGCAGTGAAGATCAGCGGGAGCCCCGTTCCTACGAGCAGTACTTC. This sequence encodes CASSEDQREPRSYEQYF.